The clone carrying this TCR beta chain was recorded once. As yet, its antigen is unknown. Each sample's TCRB immunosequencing used five hundred nanograms of biopsy DNA. Generated by immunoSEQ multiplex PCR, the TCRdb table keeps only in-frame clones and is missing some. Of roughly 4,100 clones in the sample, around 76% are singletons; the top ten hold around 21%. Adults with ileal or ileocolonic Crohn's disease and an indication for resection were eligible. The data were taken from a study of T cell repertoires in ileal Crohn's disease. Overall study context: At surgery, 30% to 40% of patients smoked, with median disease duration about eight years.

The CDR3 is made up of 18 amino acids. J gave up 0 bases and V 1 base, and 7 bases lay outside the gene matches. Germline lookup yields CDR1 SEHNR and CDR2 FQNEAQ (reference sequence). Whole-study results and caveats: Clonality above 26.8% at surgery always came with endoscopic recurrence.

V and J are TRBV7-9 and TRBJ2-1; 9 bases align to TRBD1. Sequences were obtained from ileal tissue. This sequence originates from an adult with Crohn's disease. CDR3 sequence (DNA): TGTGCCAGCAGCTTAGTACAGGGGGCCGCTAGCTCCTACAATGAGCAGTTCTTC. As protein: CASSLVQGAASSYNEQFF.